Below are 12 T cell receptor beta chains sequenced from a single sample in a study of blood T cell repertoires in COVID-19. Clones were read by immunoSEQ multiplex PCR, and TCRdb kept only the in-frame ones, dropping some. The sample records roughly 86,000 clones, roughly four fifths being singletons. What was sequenced was peripheral blood. These receptors originate from a human donor in a cohort sampled during active COVID-19.

The rearrangement uses TRBV11-2 and TRBJ2-1; possible D gene TRBD2, 6 bases. The CDR3 runs 15 residues. Trimming stripped 5 bases from V and 4 bases from J, with 15 bases between. Germline V gene data show CDR1 as SGHAT and CDR2 as FQNNGV. The chain's CDR3 is CASSPPGGVYNEQFF. CDR3 in DNA: TGTGCCAGCAGCCCACCCGGGGGAGTTTACAATGAGCAGTTCTTC.

The chain uses TRBV3-1 (or the pseudogene TRBV3-2) and TRBJ1-1; D is ambiguous. The germline V gene encodes CDR1 LGHDT and CDR2 YNNKEL (reference sequence). V lost 4 bases to trimming and J lost 1 base, with 7 bases between them. This CDR3 region has 13 residues. CDR3 sequence: CASSPPGNTEAFF. CDR3 in DNA: TGTGCCAGCAGCCCCCCAGGGAACACTGAAGCTTTCTTT.

The chain uses TRBV7-6 and TRBJ2-7; TRBD1 aligns across 9 bases. CDR3 size: 16 residues. V shed 0 bases and J 3 bases; nucleotides not matched to a gene: 6. Germline V gene lookup returns CDR1 SGHVS and CDR2 FNYEAQ. The CDR3 reads CASSLAQDRGGYEQYF. The CDR3 nucleotides read TGTGCCAGCAGCTTAGCCCAGGACAGGGGAGGCTACGAGCAGTACTTC.

This chain links TRBV11-3 with TRBJ1-6; D is unclear. This CDR3 has 13 residues. Germline CDR1 is SGHNT and CDR2 is YENEEA. V was clipped by 3 bases and J by 8 bases, with 8 bases between them. This CDR3 reads CASSFNSYSPLHF. In DNA, the CDR3 is TGTGCCAGCAGCTTTAACAGCTATTCACCCCTCCACTTT.

CDR3 loop: CASSSRPGQGANEQFF. The CDR3, as DNA: TGTGCCAGCAGCTCCCGACCGGGACAGGGGGCTAATGAGCAGTTCTTC. The chain combines TRBV3-1 (or the pseudogene TRBV3-2) with TRBJ2-1; 12 nucleotides match TRBD1. The CDR3 extends over 16 amino acids. Looked up from germline, CDR1 is LGHDT and CDR2 is YNNKEL (reference sequence). The trim removed 5 bases at V and 7 bases at J, leaving 9 bases unmatched.

The V call is TRBV6-5, the J call TRBJ1-2, with a tentative D call TRBD1 (5 bases). The CDR3 extends over 15 amino acids. Germline CDR1 reads MNHEY; CDR2 reads SVGAGI. Trimming removed 4 bases from V and 1 base from J, with 13 bases in between. In nucleotides, the CDR3 is TGTGCCAGCAGTTCCCACGACCAGGGTAACTATGGCTACACCTTC. Its protein is CASSSHDQGNYGYTF.

This chain uses TRBV3-1 (or the pseudogene TRBV3-2) with TRBJ1-4; a weak D match, TRBD1 (5 bases). Germline V gives CDR1 LGHDT, CDR2 YNNKEL (reference sequence). Trimming removed 4 bases from V and 4 bases from J, with 13 bases in between. There are 15 residues in the CDR3. CDR3 sequence reads: CASSLRRQSNEKLFF. The CDR3 bases are TGTGCCAGCAGCCTCCGCCGACAGAGTAATGAAAAACTGTTTTTT.

There are a few counts of this clone. V gene TRBV6-6 combines with J gene TRBJ1-2; D not resolved. Germline V gene lookup returns CDR1 MNHNY and CDR2 SVGAGI (reference sequence). Trimming removed 0 bases at V and 6 bases at J, with 14 bases between. This CDR3 has 15 amino acids. DNA of the CDR3: TGTGCCAGCAGTTACTCGACGCGACAAGTGGATGGCTACACCTTC. Its translation: CASSYSTRQVDGYTF.

V usage is TRBV28 and J usage is TRBJ2-1; 12 bases align to TRBD2. CDR1 and CDR2 from the germline V gene are MDHEN and SYDVKM. V was pared by 6 bases and J by 7 bases, with 25 bases of the junction left unmatched. This CDR3 has 21 residues. The CDR3: CASRSNTPGRTSGATSNEQFF. CDR3 in DNA: TGTGCCAGCAGATCCAACACCCCCGGAAGGACTAGCGGGGCCACATCGAATGAGCAGTTCTTC. Full variable domain (remainder filled in from reference TRBV28 and TRBJ2-1): DVKVTQSSRYLVKRTGEKVFLECVQDMDHENMFWYRQDPGLGLRLIYFSYDVKMKEKGDIPEGYSVSREKKERFSLILESASTNQTSMYLCASRSNTPGRTSGATSNEQFFGPGTRLTVL.

The rearrangement links TRBV9 to TRBJ1-3; D gene uncertain. The germline V and J ends were trimmed by 0 bases and 2 bases, with 12 bases remaining between them. Germline CDR1 and CDR2: SGDLS and YYNGEE. The CDR3 runs to 16 residues. CDR3 amino acids: CASSVATRGPGNTIYF. CDR3 DNA sequence: TGTGCCAGCAGCGTAGCTACGAGAGGGCCTGGAAACACCATATATTTT. Combining the CDR3 with reference TRBV9 and TRBJ1-3 gives the whole variable domain DSGVTQTPKHLITATGQRVTLRCSPRSGDLSVYWYQQSLDQGLQFLIQYYNGEERAKGNILERFSAQQFPDLHSELNLSSLELGDSALYFCASSVATRGPGNTIYFGEGSWLTVV.

The table lists this clone with a count of one. The chain carries TRBV28 and TRBJ2-3, with 9 bases matching TRBD2. This CDR3 has 15 amino acids. Germline V gene lookup returns CDR1 MDHEN and CDR2 SYDVKM. The V and J ends lost 7 bases and 3 bases, in that order; junction bases with no gene match: 8. CDR3 sequence: CASMARGGATDTQYF. CDR3 nucleotide sequence: TGTGCCAGCATGGCGCGGGGGGGCGCAACAGATACGCAGTATTTT.

By its share, this clone is medium-sized. The V gene is TRBV19, the J gene TRBJ1-1; 7 bases align to TRBD1. The CDR3 spans 20 residues. V lost 1 base to trimming and J lost 1 base; unmatched junction nucleotides: 18. Germline-derived CDR1 and CDR2 are LNHDA and SQIVND (reference sequence). DNA for the CDR3: TGTGCCAGTAGTATAGGTCCGCTTAGGGGGCCTCGGGCTAAGAACACTGAAGCTTTCTTT. Its protein product is CASSIGPLRGPRAKNTEAFF.